The following is a T cell receptor beta chain sequence with its context. This clone was recorded a few times. Its antigen specificity is not known. No qualities accompany the bases; no much larger clone lies one base away. This entry is derived from a study of cytomegalovirus exposure and HLA in healthy donors (dated by TCRdb to between 2016 and 2019). With regard to the full study: An earlier analysis of roughly 500 of the donors reported about 250 Gb of sequence data and roughly 100 million unique TCR beta sequences from about 200 million T cells. An early release that covered some 630 HLA-typed donors contained about 300 gigabases of sequencing data and 80 million or so unique TCR sequences. The genetic ancestry cluster associated with self-reported Caucasian donors included 81% of the roughly 380 genotyped donors. The aim of the study was to test whether cataloging public T cell receptors could identify signatures of past pathogen exposure. Using immunosequencing, the study profiled T cell repertoires from about 610 subjects and related those repertoires to cytomegalovirus serostatus. A separate validation cohort of over a hundred different subjects was used in addition to the 666-subject first cohort. To predict cytomegalovirus infection status, the study combined high-throughput TCR immunosequencing, statistical association of individual TCRs with disease status, and machine learning. To study patterns of TCR occurrence, a later analysis re-analyzed previously published TCR beta repertoires from more than 550 donors and added high-resolution HLA genotyping. The later analysis used no new phenotypic data to find candidate immune exposures, relying instead on TCR beta sequences and their occurrence across donors. In an earlier analysis of more than 550 of the donors, high-throughput TCR beta sequencing was used to judge whether each TCR beta V gene segment behaved as functional or pseudogenic. Donor age, sex, ethnicity and CMV serostatus were compiled alongside the repertoire data. In a later genetic analysis, genome-wide SNP genotypes for 398 of the 666 donors were used, and that subset was treated as a discovery cohort. Every repertoire in the discovery cohort had been generated on one and the same sequencing platform. HLA typing included class I and class II loci at four-digit resolution. Typing coverage differed by locus: A, B, C, DRB1 and DQB1 were typed in roughly 629-630 donors, DQA1 in roughly 510, DPA1 in 600 to 610, and DPB1 in around 490. Because of strong linkage in the cohort, four to six DR-DQ haplotypes were treated as single units for association and clustering. Among 398 genotyped donors of the cohort, an average of about 240,000 unique TCR beta nucleotide sequences were sequenced per donor, 15% to 20% of them non-productive. The paper as a whole reports these results and caveats: Some IMGT-functional V segments, including TRBV6-2 and TRBV6-3, could not be distinguished by the 87-base-pair reads and were therefore excluded. According to a later analysis, TCR association rates differed among HLA loci, with DRB1 alleles showing the most associated TCRs and HLA-C alleles showing the fewest. A group of highly shared sequence variants was considered likely to be a technical artifact of the sequencing pipeline. For the cohort, immune exposure information was limited to CMV serostatus. The authors suggested that the approach could potentially be extended to other disease states and immunological phenotypes. The study listed 150 to 200 TCR beta chains as associated with cytomegalovirus. In a later analysis, HLA-associated TCR beta chains were found to be more clonally expanded and to have lower generation probabilities than equally common non-associated chains. According to a later genetic analysis, donors in an Asian-associated ancestry cluster had fewer N-insertions in productive TCRs than the approximately 670-donor mean. Correlated functional status among segregating V segments might reflect linkage disequilibrium, but an unknown experimental factor could not be ruled out. A further reported finding was that TCR beta sequences accurately predicted the HLA-A and HLA-B alleles for most subjects in the first cohort. The presence/absence analyses assumed that sequencing depth was roughly uniform across donors, and that assumption may not be true. In an earlier analysis of about 600 of the donors, most TCR beta V segments appeared in productive rearrangements about 87% or about 30% of the time, broadly matching IMGT annotations. Because counts were too low, under 20 rarely observed V segments, including chromosome 9 orphons, were left out of the earlier analysis of 587 of the donors. In a later analysis, most CMV-associated TCR beta chains were found to appear HLA-restricted, with HLA associations seemingly driven largely by CMV exposure. At a false discovery rate of 0.05, a later analysis linked under 20,000 TCR beta sequences to specific HLA alleles. V-gene and J-gene trimming of TCR beta chains was associated with a missense DCLRE1C variant in a later genetic analysis, and the association was replicated in an independent cohort. Three of the identified cytomegalovirus-associated TCR beta chains were confirmed in vitro to be specific for cytomegalovirus antigens. The classifier was reported to diagnose cytomegalovirus status with high specificity and sensitivity in both the original cohort and the validation cohort. Assigning TCR associations to individual alleles was difficult when HLA alleles, especially DR and DQ, strongly co-occurred. The cohort was sequenced for TCR beta chains only, and without alpha or paired-chain data the features that could be detected were limited. Because some donors lacked HLA typing at each locus, the association tests relied only on the typed subset. Most TCR sequences were seen in very few donors, while some public TCRs were found in many individuals. Several of the top co-occurrence clusters appeared to be linked to parvovirus B19, influenza, CMV and Epstein-Barr virus, according to a later analysis.

Including cysteine and phenylalanine, the CDR3 has 14 amino acids. CDR3 DNA is the only sequence kept; it has 42 bases, read in frame from the first base. Trimming leaves V shorter by 5 bases and J shorter by 6 bases, with the junction holding 7 bases beyond the gene matches. Reading the germline V gene (reference sequence) gives CDR1 LNHDA and CDR2 SQIVND. The cohort comprised 666 healthy bone marrow donors. All cohort members were sampled while nominally healthy, although unrecorded immune exposures were likely present. The donor tested CMV seronegative and was one of the 352 seronegative cohort members. Each donor provided a peripheral blood sample, and peripheral blood mononuclear cells were used for TCR beta sequencing. The Qiagen DNeasy Blood Extraction Kit was used to extract genomic DNA from the blood cell samples. Library creation used the immunoSEQ multiplex PCR assay. For the multiplex PCR, a mixture combining 60 forward primers for TCR Vbeta segments and 13 reverse primers for TCR Jbeta segments was used. Amplification of the CDR3 region of rearranged TCR beta genes was performed with a multiplex PCR assay on genomic DNA. The amplified TCR beta libraries were sequenced on the Illumina HiSeq System as 87-base-pair reads. The authors processed their data as follows. A later analysis tallied around 80 million unique TCR beta chains across the 650 to 750 repertoires, and around 12 million of those chains were shared by two or more donors. Raw reads were error-corrected and collapsed into unique sequences by a nearest-neighbor algorithm in which closely related sequences were merged to remove PCR and sequencing errors. CDR3 sequences were aligned to IMGT reference sequences to assign V, D and J gene segments. Each retained sequence needed at least a six-nucleotide match to both a V gene segment and a J gene segment. A rearrangement counted as productive if the CDR3 had no stop codons and remained in frame with V and J, and every other rearrangement counted as non-productive. Following IMGT convention, CDR3 was defined as the stretch from the second conserved V-encoded cysteine to the conserved J-encoded phenylalanine. The earlier analysis of roughly 590 of the donors excluded sequences that lacked an unambiguous match to a single V gene segment. An earlier analysis of under 750 of the donors called V segments functional above 56.7% productive rearrangements and segregating when the between-donor standard deviation exceeded 5%. To diagnose cytomegalovirus status from the catalog of TCR beta chain sequences, a statistical classification framework was built. In a later analysis, V and J genes were assigned by comparing TCR nucleotide sequences against IMGT/GENE-DB human TR gene sequences. A later analysis assigned CDR3 sequences and most-parsimonious VDJ recombination scenarios with the TCRdist pipeline. In a later analysis, each TCR beta chain was defined by its CDR3 amino acid sequence together with its V-gene family, and reads lacking a unique V-gene family were excluded. A later analysis removed roughly 590 highly shared, low-generation-probability nucleotide sequences to deal with suspected cross-contamination and a sequencing artifact. In a later analysis, a clonal expansion index for each public chain was calculated from normalized within-repertoire ranks of inferred template counts. A later analysis computed generation probabilities with a VDJ recombination model fitted to out-of-frame rearrangements, and checked the results against IGoR. In a later analysis, hypergeometric tests were used to score TCR-TCR, TCR-HLA and TCR-CMV co-occurrence, with a repertoire-size bias correction applied to TCR pairs. A later analysis estimated false discovery rates by permuting HLA or CMV assignments 20 times. In a later analysis, co-occurring TCRs were grouped using DBSCAN, and TCRdist sequence similarity was added for clustering within HLA-allele-positive subsets. Repertoires with fewer than 30,000 or more than 120,000 public chains, plus five repertoires with anomalous nucleotide sharing, were excluded from co-occurrence clustering. The table was pulled from immuneACCESS by TCRdb, which kept in-frame rearrangements only. Such tables lose some clones; where checked, under half of the loss comes from unresolved V genes, and the rest has no known cause. V and J calls and clone size are given by that table; D and trimming were obtained from the DNA. The sample table contains over 250,000 clones; only one count was recorded for roughly 70% of them. 2% to 2.5% of the sample goes to the ten largest clones.

This sequence uses TRBV19 and TRBJ1-1, with TRBD1 matching 9 junction bases. The origin of this receptor is a female donor in good health and CMV-seronegative. Sequenced material: PBMCs. The nucleotide sequence is TGTGCCAGTAGTGTGTGGACAGGGGAAGCTGAAGCTTTCTTT. Its protein is CASSVWTGEAEAFF.